This TCR beta chain appears in the sequencing data of a study of blood T cell repertoires in COVID-19. For the study at large: PBMCs, B-cell-depleted T cells, or T cells provided the cDNA or gDNA that made up the material.

The repertoire was sequenced with immunoSEQ multiplex PCR; TCRdb's copy has only in-frame clones and lacks some. The data contain around 260,000 clones, around 90% of them singletons. Those enrolled in Seattle joined during active infection and were followed longitudinally afterward. Germline CDR1 and CDR2: LGHDT and YNNKEL (reference sequence). The ends lost 0 bases at V and 0 bases at J; junction bases unmatched: 0. This CDR3 contains 15 residues. The rearrangement uses TRBV3-1 (or the pseudogene TRBV3-2) and TRBJ2-5; 8 bases line up with TRBD2. Sequenced: peripheral blood. The sequence came from a person under 30 with COVID-19, enrolled during active disease. This chain's CDR3 is CASSQEAGDQETQYF. CDR3 bases: TGTGCCAGCAGCCAAGAAGCGGGGGACCAAGAGACCCAGTACTTC.